The rows below give T cell receptor beta chains drawn from one sample of a study of cytomegalovirus exposure and HLA in healthy donors. Produced via immunoSEQ multiplex PCR; TCRdb's table is partial and in-frame only. The sample contains about 61,000 clones, about 89% of which appear only once. Source material: PBMCs. The receptors come from a man younger than 40 in good health and CMV-seropositive. CDR3s include the opening cysteine and the closing phenylalanine or tryptophan.

>TRBV5-8|TRBJ1-2
CASSLDGQAYGYTF
>TRBV11-2|TRBJ2-3
CASSLRWEPPDTQYF
>TRBV11-2|TRBJ2-1
CASSWGTSDYNEQFF
>TRBV30|TRBJ2-3
CAWSVVGGSTDTQYF
>TRBV7-6|TRBJ2-7
CASSLKIRGGRGIYEQYF
>TRBV5-1|TRBJ2-3
CASSLVPPGGGGTDTQYF
>TRBV7-9|TRBJ1-1
CASSLPRTGRVAEAFF
>TRBV30|TRBJ2-7
CAWSAGSGEQYF
>TRBV19|TRBJ1-4
CASPGAIHRGRYEKLFF
>TRBV5-1|NA
CASSLTGGPYEQYF
>TRBV5-5|TRBJ2-2
CASSPRTVSNTGELFF
>TRBV6-5|TRBJ1-1
CASSYRQGTAFF
>TRBV29-1|TRBJ1-1
CSVGYRGNTEAFF
>TRBV19|TRBJ2-5
CASSMAHQETQYF
>TRBV21-1|TRBJ2-3
CASSRRVSGRGDTQYF
>TRBV5-1|TRBJ2-7
CASSSGTGPYEQYF
>TRBV7-9|TRBJ1-4
CASSFSALRTTNEKLFF
>TRBV6-1|TRBJ2-7
CASRPWTGQEQYF
>TRBV30|TRBJ1-6
CAFTGTYNSPLHF
>TRBV7-2|TRBJ1-1
CASSPGTTNTEAFF
>TRBV5-6|TRBJ1-5
CASSLGTRSNQPQHF
>TRBV11-3|NA
CASSLDSHSYEQYF
>TRBV30|TRBJ2-7
CAWTGLAGGEQYF
>TRBV13|TRBJ2-1
CASSFGTSGSSEQFF